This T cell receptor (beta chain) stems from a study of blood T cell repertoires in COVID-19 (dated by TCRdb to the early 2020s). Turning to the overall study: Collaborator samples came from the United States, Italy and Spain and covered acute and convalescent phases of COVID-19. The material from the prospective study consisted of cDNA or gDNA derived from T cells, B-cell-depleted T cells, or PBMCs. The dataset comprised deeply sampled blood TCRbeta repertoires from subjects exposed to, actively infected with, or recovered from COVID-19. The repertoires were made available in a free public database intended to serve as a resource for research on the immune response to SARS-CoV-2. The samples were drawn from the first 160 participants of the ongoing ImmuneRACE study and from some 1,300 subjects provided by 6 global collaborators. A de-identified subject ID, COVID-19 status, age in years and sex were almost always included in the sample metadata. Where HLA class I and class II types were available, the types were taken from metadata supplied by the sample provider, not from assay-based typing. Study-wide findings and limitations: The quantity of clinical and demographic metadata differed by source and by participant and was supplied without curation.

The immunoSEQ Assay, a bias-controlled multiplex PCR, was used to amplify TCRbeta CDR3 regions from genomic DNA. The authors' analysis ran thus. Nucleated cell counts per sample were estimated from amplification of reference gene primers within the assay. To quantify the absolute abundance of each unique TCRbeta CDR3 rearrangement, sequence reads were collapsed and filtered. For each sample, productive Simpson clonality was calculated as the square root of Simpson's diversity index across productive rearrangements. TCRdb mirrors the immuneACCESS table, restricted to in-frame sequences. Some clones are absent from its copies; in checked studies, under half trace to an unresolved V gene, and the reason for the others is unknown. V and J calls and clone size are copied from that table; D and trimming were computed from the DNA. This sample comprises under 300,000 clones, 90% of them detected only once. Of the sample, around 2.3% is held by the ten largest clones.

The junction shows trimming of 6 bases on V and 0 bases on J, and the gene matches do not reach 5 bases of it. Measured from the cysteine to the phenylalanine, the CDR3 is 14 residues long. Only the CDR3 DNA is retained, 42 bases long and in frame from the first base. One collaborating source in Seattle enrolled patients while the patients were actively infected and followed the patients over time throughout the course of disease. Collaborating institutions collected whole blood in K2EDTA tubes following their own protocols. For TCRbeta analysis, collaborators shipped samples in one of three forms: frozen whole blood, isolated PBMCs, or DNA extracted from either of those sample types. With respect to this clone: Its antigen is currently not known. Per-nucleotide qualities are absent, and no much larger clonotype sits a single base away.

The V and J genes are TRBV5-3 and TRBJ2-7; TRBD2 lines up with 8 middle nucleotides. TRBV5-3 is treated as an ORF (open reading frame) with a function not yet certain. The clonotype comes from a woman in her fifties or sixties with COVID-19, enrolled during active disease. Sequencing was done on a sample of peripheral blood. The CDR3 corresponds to CARTGTRDSYEQYF. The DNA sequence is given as TGTGCCAGAACCGGGACTAGGGACTCCTACGAGCAGTACTTC.